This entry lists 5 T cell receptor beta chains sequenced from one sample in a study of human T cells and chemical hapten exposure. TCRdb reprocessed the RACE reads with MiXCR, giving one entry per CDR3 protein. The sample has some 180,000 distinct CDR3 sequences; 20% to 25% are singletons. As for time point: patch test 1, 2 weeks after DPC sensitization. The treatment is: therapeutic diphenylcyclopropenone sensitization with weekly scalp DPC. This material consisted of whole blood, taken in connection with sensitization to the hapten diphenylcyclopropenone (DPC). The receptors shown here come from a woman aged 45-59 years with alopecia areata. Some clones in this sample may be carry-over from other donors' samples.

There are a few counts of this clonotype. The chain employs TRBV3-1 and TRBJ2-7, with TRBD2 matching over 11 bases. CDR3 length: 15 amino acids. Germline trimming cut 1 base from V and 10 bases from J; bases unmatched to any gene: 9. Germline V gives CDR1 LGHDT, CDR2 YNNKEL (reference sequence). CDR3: CASSQGALAGVQQYF. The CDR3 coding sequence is TGTGCCAGCAGCCAAGGGGCACTAGCGGGAGTACAACAGTACTTC.

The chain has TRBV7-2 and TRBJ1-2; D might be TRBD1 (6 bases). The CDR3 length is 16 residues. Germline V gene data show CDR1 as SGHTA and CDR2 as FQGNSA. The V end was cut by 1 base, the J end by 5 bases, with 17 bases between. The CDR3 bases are TGTGCCAGCAGCTTAGATGCCGGGGGGCTTGGGTATGGCTACACCTTC. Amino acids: CASSLDAGGLGYGYTF.

The CDR3 DNA sequence: TGTGCCAGCAGCCCATACGGGGGGGAGGAGCAGTACTTC. Its translation: CASSPYGGEEQYF. The gene calls are TRBV7-9 and TRBJ2-7, with TRBD2 matching 8 bases. The CDR3 is 13 residues long. J gave up 7 bases and V 5 bases, and 7 bases lay outside the gene matches. CDR1 and CDR2 (germline): SEHNR, FQNEAQ (reference sequence).

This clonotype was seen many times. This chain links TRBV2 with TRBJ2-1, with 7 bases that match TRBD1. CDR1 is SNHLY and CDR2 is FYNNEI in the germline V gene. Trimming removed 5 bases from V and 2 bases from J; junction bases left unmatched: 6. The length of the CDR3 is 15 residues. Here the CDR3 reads CASSPDRRTYNEQFF. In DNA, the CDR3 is TGTGCCAGCAGTCCGGACAGGAGGACCTACAATGAGCAGTTCTTC.

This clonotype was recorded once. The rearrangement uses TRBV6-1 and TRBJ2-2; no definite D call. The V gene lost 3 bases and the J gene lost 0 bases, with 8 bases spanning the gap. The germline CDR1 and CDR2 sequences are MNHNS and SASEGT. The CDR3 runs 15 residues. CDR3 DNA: TGTGCCAGCAGTGAGAGCGTAACGAACACCGGGGAGCTGTTTTTT. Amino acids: CASSESVTNTGELFF.